This T cell receptor beta chain was found in a study of neoadjuvant nivolumab and ipilimumab in lung cancer. The length of the CDR3 is 13 residues. Germline CDR1 reads SGHNT; CDR2 reads YENEEA. V was shortened by 4 bases and J by 11 bases, with 16 bases between the two germline ends. This table comes from immunoSEQ multiplex PCR, and its TCRdb copy is limited to in-frame clones, with some not included. The sample has about 7,000 clones; 65% to 85% are singletons. Whole-study results and caveats: Resected tumors had greater TCR richness and clonality than uninvolved lung.

This clone was detected only once. The target antigen is unknown. The chain has TRBV11-3 and TRBJ2-3; the D gene is possibly TRBD2 (6 bases). The receptor was derived from an adult with non-small cell lung cancer. The sequences come from tumor tissue, collected after neoadjuvant nivolumab, alone or with ipilimumab, at or shortly before surgery. CDR3 loop: CASSYSSSEGQYF. The CDR3 nucleotides read TGTGCCAGCAGCTATTCGTCTAGCGAAGGGCAGTATTTT.